This TCR beta chain is drawn from a study of cytomegalovirus exposure and HLA in healthy donors. The PCR ran on 60 Vbeta and 13 Jbeta primers. Repertoires were generated with immunoSEQ multiplex PCR, while TCRdb's copy carries only in-frame clones and drops some. The repertoire consists of about 110,000 clones, with under 90% occurring once and the leading ten covering under 2.5%. This clone showed up just a few times. The CDR3 loop spans 14 amino acids. CDR1 and CDR2 from the germline V gene are WSHSY and SAAADI. J lost 5 bases, V lost 2 bases, and 3 bases had no gene match. The sequence derives from a woman aged 25-40 years in good health and CMV-seronegative. The chain combines TRBV10-2 with TRBJ2-7, with 10 bases identical to TRBD2. The sample taken for sequencing was PBMCs. CDR3 in DNA: TGCGCCAGCAGTGAGCCTAGCGGGAGTAACGAGCAGTACTTC. Its protein product is CASSEPSGSNEQYF.